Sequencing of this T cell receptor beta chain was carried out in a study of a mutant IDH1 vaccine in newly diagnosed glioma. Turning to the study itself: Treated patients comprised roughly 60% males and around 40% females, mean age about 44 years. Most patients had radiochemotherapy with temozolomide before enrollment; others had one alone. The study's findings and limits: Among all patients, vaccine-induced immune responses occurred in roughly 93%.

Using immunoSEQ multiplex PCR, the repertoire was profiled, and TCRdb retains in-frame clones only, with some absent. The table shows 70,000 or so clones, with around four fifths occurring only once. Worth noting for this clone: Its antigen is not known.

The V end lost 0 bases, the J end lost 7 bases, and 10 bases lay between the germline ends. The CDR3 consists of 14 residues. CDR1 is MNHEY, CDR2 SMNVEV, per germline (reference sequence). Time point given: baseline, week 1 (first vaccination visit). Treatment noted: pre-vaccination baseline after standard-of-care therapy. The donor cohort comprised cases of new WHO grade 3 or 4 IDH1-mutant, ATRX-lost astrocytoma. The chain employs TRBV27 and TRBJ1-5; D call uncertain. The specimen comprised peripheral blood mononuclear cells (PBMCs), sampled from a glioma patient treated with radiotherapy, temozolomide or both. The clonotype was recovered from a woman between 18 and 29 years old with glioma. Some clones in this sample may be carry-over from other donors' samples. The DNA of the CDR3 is TGTGCCAGCAGTTTATCAGGGTTTATGCAGCCCCAGCATTTT. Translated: CASSLSGFMQPQHF.